One TCR beta chain is described in this entry. What it recognizes is unknown. The entry originates in a study of cytomegalovirus exposure and HLA in healthy donors. Study information: Early on, a data release was issued that held about 85 million unique TCRs from HLA-typed donors. Study results and caveats: Later analysis revealed greater clonal expansion in HLA-associated TCR beta chains than in equally common others.

The PCR made use of 60 Vbeta and 13 Jbeta primers. Per the original data handling: The authors later counted roughly 76 million unique TCR beta chains, 9 million to 12 million of them shared. Measured with immunoSEQ multiplex PCR; TCRdb has only the in-frame clones, and not every one. Clone size and the V and J calls come from that table; the DNA yielded D and trimming. The sample lists about 160,000 clones; around 86% were seen once. Healthy bone marrow donors supplied every sample. The CDR3 spans 16 residues. Germline values: CDR1 SGDLS, CDR2 YYNGEE. V trimming: 3 bases; J trimming: 6 bases; junction bases outside the gene matches: 9.

The source material was PBMCs. The receptor comes from a man aged 45-60 years in good health and CMV-seropositive. J is TRBJ2-1 and V is TRBV9, with 10 bases that match TRBD2. CDR3 coding DNA: TGTGCCAGCAGCGGAGGGACTAGCGCATACAGCAATGAGCAGTTCTTC. Its protein is CASSGGTSAYSNEQFF.